Listed below are T cell receptor beta chains from one sample, sequenced in a study of a mutant IDH1 vaccine in newly diagnosed glioma. Sequencing was performed with immunoSEQ multiplex PCR; in TCRdb, only in-frame clones are kept and a portion is missing. The table includes 57,000 or so clones, about four fifths detected once. These receptors have no identified antigens. The specimen comprised PBMCs, sampled from a glioma patient whose treatment included an IDH1 peptide vaccine. The receptors derive from a man aged 30-40 years with glioma. Both conserved end residues are part of each CDR3. A D gene is named only where the DNA matches it firmly.

J	V	D	CDR3
TRBJ1-4	TRBV29-1	NA	CSVADSTLGGEKLFF
TRBJ2-1	TRBV27	NA	CASSFLSGYNEQFF
TRBJ2-5	TRBV5-4	NA	CASSLAPQETQYF
TRBJ1-1	TRBV19	NA	CASSTSWGTEAFF
TRBJ2-3	TRBV4-2	TRBD2	CASSQGEASGRLSTDTQYF
TRBJ1-4	TRBV19	NA	CAPRGQDNEKLFF
TRBJ1-4	TRBV5-1	NA	CASSATGQDNEKLFF
TRBJ2-7	TRBV18	NA	CASSPSLGQTYEQYF
TRBJ1-2	TRBV28	NA	CASSLAFYGYTF
TRBJ2-5	TRBV10-3	NA	CAISHAQATQYF
TRBJ1-5	TRBV4-2	NA	CASSLRVSALGQPQHF
TRBJ2-3	TRBV6-5	NA	CASSTSWRDTQYF
TRBJ1-2	TRBV19	NA	CASSTQGGKGDYGYTF
TRBJ2-3	TRBV15	NA	CATSAWDSTDTQYF
TRBJ1-4	TRBV5-1	NA	CASSLRGERGEKLFF
TRBJ2-5	TRBV7-9	NA	CASSSMDSQETQYF
TRBJ1-1	TRBV29-1	TRBD1	CSVVYVAGGTEAFF
TRBJ2-1	TRBV6-1	NA	CASCRGESSYNEQFF
TRBJ1-5	TRBV7-8	TRBD1	CASSVDRFNQPQHF
TRBJ2-7	TRBV10-1	NA	CASSGAGSTNEQYF
TRBJ1-1	TRBV5-6	NA	CASSPFGGAGAFF
TRBJ1-1	TRBV19	NA	CASRRESTEAFF
TRBJ1-3	TRBV30	NA	CAWRTGFSGNTIYF
TRBJ2-5	TRBV6-1	NA	CASSHGGTQYF
TRBJ2-3	TRBV5-5	TRBD2	CASSRRGADTQYF
TRBJ1-4	TRBV29-1	TRBD1	CSVGDRGLSGEKLFF
TRBJ1-6	TRBV15	NA	CATSREPGDGSPLHF
TRBJ2-7	TRBV5-8	NA	CASSRAGALEEYF